This T cell receptor (beta chain) was found in a study of blood T cell repertoires in COVID-19. The table came from immunoSEQ multiplex PCR; TCRdb's copy has only in-frame clones and leaves some out. The table has hundreds of thousands of clones, around 82% seen once; the top ten hold about 7%. CDR1 is SGHRS and CDR2 is YFSETQ in the germline V gene. This CDR3 contains 15 residues. The junction had 4 bases not matched to a gene; V was cut back by 4 bases and J by 5 bases. The chain recombines TRBV5-1 with TRBJ1-6; the match to TRBD1 covers 9 bases. The sequenced sample consisted of PBMCs or T cells enriched from blood (not recorded which). The sequence was obtained from a woman in her 40s with acute COVID-19. The CDR3 loop reads CASSGRTGDNSPLHF. CDR3 coding DNA: TGCGCCAGCAGCGGACGGACAGGGGATAATTCACCCCTCCACTTT.